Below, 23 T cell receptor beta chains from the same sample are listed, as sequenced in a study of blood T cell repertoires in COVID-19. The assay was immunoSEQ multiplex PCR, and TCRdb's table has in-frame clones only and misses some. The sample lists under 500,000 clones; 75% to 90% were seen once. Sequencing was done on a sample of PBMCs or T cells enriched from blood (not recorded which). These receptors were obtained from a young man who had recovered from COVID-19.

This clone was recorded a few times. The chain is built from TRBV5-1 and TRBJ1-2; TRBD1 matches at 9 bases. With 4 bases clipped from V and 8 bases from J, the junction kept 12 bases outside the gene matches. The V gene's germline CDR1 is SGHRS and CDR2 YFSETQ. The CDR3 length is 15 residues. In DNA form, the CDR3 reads TGCGCCAGCAGCCTGACAGGGGGTTTCGGGCGGGGCTACACCTTC. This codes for CASSLTGGFGRGYTF.

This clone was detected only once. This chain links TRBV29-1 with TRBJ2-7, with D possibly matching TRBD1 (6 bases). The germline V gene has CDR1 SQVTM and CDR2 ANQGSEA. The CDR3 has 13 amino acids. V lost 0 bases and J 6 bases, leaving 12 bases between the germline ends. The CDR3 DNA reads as TGCAGCGTTGAAGATCTGACAGGCCTCGAGCAGTACTTC. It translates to CSVEDLTGLEQYF.

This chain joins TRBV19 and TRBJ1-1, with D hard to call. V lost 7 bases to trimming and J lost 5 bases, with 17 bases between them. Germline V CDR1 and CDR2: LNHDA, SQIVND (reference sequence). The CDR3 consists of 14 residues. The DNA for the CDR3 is TGTGCCAGTACTAAGACGGGGAGGGCAACTGAAGCTTTCTTT. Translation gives CASTKTGRATEAFF.

The CDR3: CASSHVGGRFGSGANVLTF. CDR3 nucleotides: TGCGCCAGCAGTCACGTCGGGGGGAGGTTCGGCTCTGGGGCCAACGTCCTGACTTTC. The rearrangement links TRBV23-1 to TRBJ2-6, with 7 bases lining up with TRBD2. TRBV23-1 is an open reading frame, and its role is uncertain. The CDR3 has 19 residues. Trimming took 3 bases from V and 0 from J; bases not matched to a gene: 11.

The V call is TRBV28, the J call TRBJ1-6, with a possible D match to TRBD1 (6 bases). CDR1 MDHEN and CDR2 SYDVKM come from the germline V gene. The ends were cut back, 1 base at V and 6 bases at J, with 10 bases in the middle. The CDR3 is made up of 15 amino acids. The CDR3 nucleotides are TGTGCCAGCAGTTTATTGGACAGCGGTAATTCACCCCTCCACTTT. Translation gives CASSLLDSGNSPLHF.

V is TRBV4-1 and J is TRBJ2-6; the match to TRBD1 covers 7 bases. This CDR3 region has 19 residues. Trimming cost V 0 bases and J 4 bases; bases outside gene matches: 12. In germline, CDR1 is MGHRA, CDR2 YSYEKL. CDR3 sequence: CASSQDLQRTGAGANVLTF. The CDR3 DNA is TGCGCCAGCAGCCAAGATCTCCAGCGAACAGGGGCCGGGGCCAACGTCCTGACTTTC.

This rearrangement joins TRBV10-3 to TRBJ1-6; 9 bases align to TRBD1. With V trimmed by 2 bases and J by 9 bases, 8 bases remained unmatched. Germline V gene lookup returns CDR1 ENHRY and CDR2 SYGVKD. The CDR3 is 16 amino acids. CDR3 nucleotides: TGTGCCATCAGTGAGAATAGGGGACAGGGTGGTTCACCCCTCCACTTT. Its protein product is CAISENRGQGGSPLHF.

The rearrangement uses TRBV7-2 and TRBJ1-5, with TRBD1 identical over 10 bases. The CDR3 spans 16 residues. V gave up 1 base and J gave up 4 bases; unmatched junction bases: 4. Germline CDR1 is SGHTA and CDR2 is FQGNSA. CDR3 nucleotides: TGTGCCAGCAGCTTAGGGACAGGGGGTGCGAATCAGCCCCAGCATTTT. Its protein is CASSLGTGGANQPQHF.

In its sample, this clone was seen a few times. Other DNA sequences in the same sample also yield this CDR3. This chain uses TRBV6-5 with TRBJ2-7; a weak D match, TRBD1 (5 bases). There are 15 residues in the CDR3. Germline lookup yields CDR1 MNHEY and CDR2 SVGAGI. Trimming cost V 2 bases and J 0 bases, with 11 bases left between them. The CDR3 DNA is TGTGCCAGCAGTTACGTGCAGGGCAGCTCCTACGAGCAGTACTTC. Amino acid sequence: CASSYVQGSSYEQYF.

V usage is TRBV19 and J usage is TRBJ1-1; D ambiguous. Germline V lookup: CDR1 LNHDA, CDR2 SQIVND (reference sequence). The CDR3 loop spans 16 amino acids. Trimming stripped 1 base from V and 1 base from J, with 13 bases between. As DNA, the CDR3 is TGTGCCAGTAGTATAGCCCGGACTCGGAGGAACACTGAAGCTTTCTTT. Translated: CASSIARTRRNTEAFF.

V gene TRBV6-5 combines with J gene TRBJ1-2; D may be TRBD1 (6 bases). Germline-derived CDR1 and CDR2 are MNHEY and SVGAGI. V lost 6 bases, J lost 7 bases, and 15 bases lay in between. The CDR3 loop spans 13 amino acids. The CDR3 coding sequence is TGTGCCAGCAGCCTACAGGGTCTCGGTGGCTACACCTTC. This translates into CASSLQGLGGYTF.

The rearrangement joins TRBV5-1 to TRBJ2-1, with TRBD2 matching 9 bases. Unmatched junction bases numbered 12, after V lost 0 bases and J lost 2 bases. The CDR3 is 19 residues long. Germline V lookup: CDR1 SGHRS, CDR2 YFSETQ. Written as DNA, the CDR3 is TGCGCCAGCAGCTTGGTAATCCCCCTAGCGGGAAGCCCCTACAATGAGCAGTTCTTC. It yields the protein CASSLVIPLAGSPYNEQFF. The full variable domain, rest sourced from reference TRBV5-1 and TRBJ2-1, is KAGVTQTPRYLIKTRGQQVTLSCSPISGHRSVSWYQQTPGQGLQFLFEYFSETQRNKGNFPGRFSGRQFSNSRSEMNVSTLELGDSALYLCASSLVIPLAGSPYNEQFFGPGTRLTVL.

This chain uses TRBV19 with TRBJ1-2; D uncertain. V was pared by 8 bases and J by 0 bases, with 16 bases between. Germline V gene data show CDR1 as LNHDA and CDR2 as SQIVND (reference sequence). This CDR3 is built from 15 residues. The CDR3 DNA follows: TGTGCCAGTTCCCGGCCCGGGAGAGCTAACTATGGCTACACCTTC. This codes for CASSRPGRANYGYTF. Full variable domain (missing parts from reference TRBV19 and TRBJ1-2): DGGITQSPKYLFRKEGQNVTLSCEQNLNHDAMYWYRQDPGQGLRLIYYSQIVNDFQKGDIAEGYSVSREKKESFPLTVTSAQKNPTAFYLCASSRPGRANYGYTFGSGTRLTVV.

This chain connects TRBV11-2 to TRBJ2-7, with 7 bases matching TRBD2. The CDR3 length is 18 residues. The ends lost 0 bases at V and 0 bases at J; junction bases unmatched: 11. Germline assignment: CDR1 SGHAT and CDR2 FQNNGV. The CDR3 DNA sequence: TGTGCCAGCAGCTTAGATCTCCGGCCAGCGGGACGCTCCTACGAGCAGTACTTC. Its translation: CASSLDLRPAGRSYEQYF.

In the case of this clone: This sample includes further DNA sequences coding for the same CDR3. The DNA for the CDR3 is TGTGCCAGCAGTCAGGGCGGCTATGGCTACACCTTC. It yields the protein CASSQGGYGYTF. This chain connects TRBV28 to TRBJ1-2; D may be TRBD1 (5 bases). The CDR3 spans 12 residues. CDR1 and CDR2 from the germline V gene are MDHEN and SYDVKM. With 5 bases removed from V and 4 bases from J, the gap between germline ends came to 8 bases.

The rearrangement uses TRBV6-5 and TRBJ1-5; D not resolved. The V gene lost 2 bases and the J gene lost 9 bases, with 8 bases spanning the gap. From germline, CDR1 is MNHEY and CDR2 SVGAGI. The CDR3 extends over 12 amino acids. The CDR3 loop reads CASSYPSGPQHF. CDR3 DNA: TGTGCCAGCAGTTACCCCTCAGGGCCCCAGCATTTT.

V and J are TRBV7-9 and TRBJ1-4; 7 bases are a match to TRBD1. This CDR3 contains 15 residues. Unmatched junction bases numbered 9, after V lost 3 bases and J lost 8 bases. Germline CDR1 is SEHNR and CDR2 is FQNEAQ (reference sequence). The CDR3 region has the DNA TGTGCCAGCAGCTTGCGAGGGGGCAACGGGGAAAAACTGTTTTTT. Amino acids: CASSLRGGNGEKLFF. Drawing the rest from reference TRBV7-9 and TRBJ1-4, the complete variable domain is DTGVSQNPRHKITKRGQNVTFRCDPISEHNRLYWYRQTLGQGPEFLTYFQNEAQLEKSRLLSDRFSAERPKGSFSTLEIQRTEQGDSAMYLCASSLRGGNGEKLFFGSGTQLSVL.

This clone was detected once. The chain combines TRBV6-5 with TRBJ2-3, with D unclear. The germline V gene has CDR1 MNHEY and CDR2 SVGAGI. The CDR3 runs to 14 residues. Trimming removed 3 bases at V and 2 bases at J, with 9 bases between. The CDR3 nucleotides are TGTGCCAGCAGTTATAATGCGGTCACAGATACGCAGTATTTT. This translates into CASSYNAVTDTQYF.

The DNA of the CDR3 is TGCAGTGCTACACATAATGAAAAACTGTTTTTT. Residues: CSATHNEKLFF. The chain recombines TRBV20-1 with TRBJ1-4; no reliable D call. CDR1 is DFQATT, CDR2 SNEGSKA, per germline (reference sequence). The CDR3 runs to 11 residues. V was cut by 4 bases and J by 4 bases, with 4 bases left in between.

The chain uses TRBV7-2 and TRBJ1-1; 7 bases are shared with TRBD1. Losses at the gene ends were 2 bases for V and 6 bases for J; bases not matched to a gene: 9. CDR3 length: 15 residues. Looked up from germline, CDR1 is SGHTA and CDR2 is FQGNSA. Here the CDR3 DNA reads TGTGCCAGCAGCTTATATGTGACAGGGCTCTCTGAAGCTTTCTTT. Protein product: CASSLYVTGLSEAFF. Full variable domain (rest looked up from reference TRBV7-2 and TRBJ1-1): GAGVSQSPSNKVTEKGKDVELRCDPISGHTALYWYRQSLGQGLEFLIYFQGNSAPDKSGLPSDRFSAERTGGSVSTLTIQRTQQEDSAVYLCASSLYVTGLSEAFFGQGTRLTVV.

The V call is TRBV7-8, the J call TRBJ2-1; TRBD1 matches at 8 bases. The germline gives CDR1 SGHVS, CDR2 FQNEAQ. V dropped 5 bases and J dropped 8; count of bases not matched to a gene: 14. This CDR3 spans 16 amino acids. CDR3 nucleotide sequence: TGTGCCAGCAGCCAAGGGGAACAGGGGGTTATCTATGAGCAGTTCTTC. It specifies CASSQGEQGVIYEQFF. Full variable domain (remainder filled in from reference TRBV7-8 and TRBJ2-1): GAGVSQSPRYKVAKRGQDVALRCDPISGHVSLFWYQQALGQGPEFLTYFQNEAQLDKSGLPSDRFFAERPEGSVSTLKIQRTQQEDSAVYLCASSQGEQGVIYEQFFGPGTRLTVL.

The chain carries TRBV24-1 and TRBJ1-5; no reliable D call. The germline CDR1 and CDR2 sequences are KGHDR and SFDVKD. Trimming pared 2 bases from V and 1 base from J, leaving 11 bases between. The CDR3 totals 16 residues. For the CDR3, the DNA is TGTGCCACCAGTGATTCAGCCCGGGGAAGCAATCAGCCCCAGCATTTT. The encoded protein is CATSDSARGSNQPQHF.

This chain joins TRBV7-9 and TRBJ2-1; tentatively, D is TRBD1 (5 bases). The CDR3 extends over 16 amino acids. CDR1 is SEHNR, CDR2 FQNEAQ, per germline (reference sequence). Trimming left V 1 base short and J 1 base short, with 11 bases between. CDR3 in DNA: TGTGCCAGCAGCTTAGGGCAGGGTAGTTCCTACAATGAGCAGTTCTTC. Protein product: CASSLGQGSSYNEQFF.